Listed here are 29 T cell receptor beta chains from one sample, sequenced in a study of spatial heterogeneity in lung cancer. Notes on the study in general: Higher tumor mutation counts went along with higher counts of expanded intratumoral alpha and beta TCRs.

TCRdb re-derived calls from the 5' RACE reads in MiXCR, one entry per CDR3 protein. Of several thousand distinct CDR3 sequences listed, around an eighth are singletons. Time point of the sample: sample taken at primary tumor resection. These TCRs are of unknown antigen specificity. The sample consisted of lung tumor tissue, taken at surgery. Receptors were obtained from a male donor with early-stage non-small cell lung cancer.

The table lists this clonotype with many counts. The library was designed around alpha chains, so this beta chain is a stray read whose abundance carries little weight. V is TRBV7-9 and J is TRBJ2-6; 12 bases line up with TRBD1. The CDR3 spans 19 residues. V lost 5 bases to trimming and J lost 3 bases; unmatched junction nucleotides: 11. Germline lookup yields CDR1 SEHNR and CDR2 FQNEAQ (reference sequence). CDR3 bases: TGTGCCAGCAGCCCGCCCGAGGGGACAGGGGGCTTTGGGGCCAACGTCCTGACTTTC. It codes for CASSPPEGTGGFGANVLTF.

This clonotype is judged large. Since the library was made to target alpha chains, this beta chain is a stray read and its abundance is not meaningful. The chain couples TRBV5-1 to TRBJ2-3; 9 bases line up with TRBD2. This CDR3 has 15 residues. Germline CDR1 reads SGHRS; CDR2 reads YFSETQ. V trimming: 0 bases; J trimming: 4 bases; junction bases outside the gene matches: 3. The CDR3 loop reads CASSLGGRAADTQYF. CDR3 coding DNA: TGCGCCAGCAGCTTGGGCGGGAGGGCCGCAGATACGCAGTATTTT.

Relative to its sample, this clonotype is medium-sized. Being off target in a library aimed at alpha chains, this beta chain has a size of little meaning. This chain uses TRBV12-3 or TRBV12-4 with TRBJ2-2; D perhaps matches TRBD2 (6 bases). The CDR3 covers 17 residues. With 7 bases removed from V and 5 bases from J, the gap between germline ends came to 23 bases. The CDR3 bases are TGTGCCAGCACCCTAGGGCAAGCGGGCGCGGGGACCGGGGAGCTGTTTTTT. Residues: CASTLGQAGAGTGELFF.

This clonotype came up many times. This beta chain came through as a stray read in a library set up for alpha chains, and its size says little. This rearrangement joins TRBV5-1 to TRBJ1-1; TRBD1 agrees at 10 bases. From germline, CDR1 is SGHRS and CDR2 YFSETQ. The CDR3 covers 14 residues. The J segment lost 4 bases and the V segment lost 6 bases, leaving 6 bases of the junction unmatched. The CDR3 region has the DNA TGCGCCAGCATGACAGGGGGCGCGAGCACTGAAGCTTTCTTT. Translated: CASMTGGASTEAFF. Using reference TRBV5-1 and TRBJ1-1 for the parts outside the CDR3, the full variable domain is KAGVTQTPRYLIKTRGQQVTLSCSPISGHRSVSWYQQTPGQGLQFLFEYFSETQRNKGNFPGRFSGRQFSNSRSEMNVSTLELGDSALYLCASMTGGASTEAFFGQGTRLTVV.

This clonotype was seen many times. The library was built for alpha chains, so this beta chain is an off-target read and its size means little. The chain is built from TRBV11-2 and TRBJ2-1, with D tentatively TRBD2 (7 bases). This CDR3 is 15 amino acids long. With 5 bases removed from V and 9 bases from J, the gap between germline ends came to 20 bases. The germline gives CDR1 SGHAT, CDR2 FQNNGV. CDR3 amino acids: CASSLSGGGGSEQFF. The CDR3, as DNA: TGTGCCAGCAGCCTTAGCGGAGGGGGAGGGAGTGAGCAGTTCTTC.

This clonotype was observed at least ten times. This beta chain came through as a stray read in a library set up for alpha chains, and its size says little. The V and J genes are TRBV5-1 and TRBJ1-1; D unresolved. Germline lookup yields CDR1 SGHRS and CDR2 YFSETQ. The V end lost 3 bases, the J end lost 4 bases, and 16 bases lay between the germline ends. CDR3 length equals 15 residues. The CDR3, as DNA: TGCGCCAGCAGCTACGTATCCGGGGTCGGCACTGAAGCTTTCTTT. Protein sequence: CASSYVSGVGTEAFF.

This clonotype occurred many times. As an off-target read in a library built for alpha chains, this beta chain has a frequency of little significance. This chain links TRBV12-3 or TRBV12-4 with TRBJ2-1; a possible D gene is TRBD2 (7 bases). The CDR3 contains 16 residues. V was clipped by 5 bases and J by 9 bases, with 23 bases between them. This CDR3 reads CASSLGGPTRQSEQFF. The CDR3 region has the DNA TGTGCCAGCAGTCTCGGGGGGCCGACTCGTCAAAGTGAGCAGTTCTTC.

This clonotype was found many times. Found in a library prepared for alpha chains, this beta chain is an off-target read, and its abundance has little meaning. This chain connects TRBV5-8 to TRBJ2-7, with 7 bases identical to TRBD1. The CDR3 is 14 residues long. The V gene's germline CDR1 is SGHTS and CDR2 YDEGEE. V lost 5 bases, J lost 5 bases, and 10 bases stayed unmatched. CDR3 DNA sequence: TGTGCCAGCAGAGGGGACAGAAAGTTTAACGAGCAGTACTTC. Its protein is CASRGDRKFNEQYF.

By proportion, this clonotype is medium-sized (0.01 to 0.1%). As an off-target read in a library built for alpha chains, this beta chain has a frequency of little significance. The chain employs TRBV3-1 and TRBJ1-1; D gene uncertain. V shed 2 bases and J shed 7 bases, with 8 bases lying between them. The CDR3 is 12 residues long. Germline loops: CDR1 LGHDT, CDR2 YNNKEL (reference sequence). In DNA, the CDR3 is TGTGCCAGCAGCCAAAGTTCGGGTGAAGCTTTCTTT. Translating gives CASSQSSGEAFF.

Many counts were recorded for this clonotype. A library made for alpha chains picked up this beta chain off target, so its size means little. The chain employs TRBV6-1 and TRBJ2-4; TRBD1 matches at 11 bases. This CDR3 is 18 amino acids long. Germline V gives CDR1 MNHNS, CDR2 SASEGT. The junction had 11 bases not matched to a gene; V was cut back by 5 bases and J by 2 bases. The CDR3 nucleotides read TGTGCCAGCAGTTTGGACAGGGGGCTTGTTCAGTCCAAAAACATTCAGTACTTC. It is translated as CASSLDRGLVQSKNIQYF.

This clonotype came up many times. This beta chain came through as a stray read in a library set up for alpha chains, and its size says little. V and J are TRBV6-1 and TRBJ1-5, with D hard to call. The CDR3 consists of 16 residues. Looked up from germline, CDR1 is MNHNS and CDR2 is SASEGT. Trimming pared 6 bases from V and 2 bases from J, leaving 17 bases between. The CDR3 DNA reads as TGTGCCAGCAGACAAGGGAGACCTGATGGCAATCAGCCCCAGCATTTT. This sequence encodes CASRQGRPDGNQPQHF.

This clonotype is medium-sized by share. This beta chain was picked up by a library intended for alpha chains and is off target, so its count carries little meaning. The rearrangement links TRBV7-2 to TRBJ2-3, with 8 bases matching TRBD2. After removal of 2 bases from V and 3 bases from J, the junction contained 4 bases not matched to a gene. Germline CDR1 reads SGHTA; CDR2 reads FQGNSA. The CDR3 covers 15 residues. For the CDR3, the DNA is TGTGCCAGCAGCTTACGGGAGGGCCGGACAGATACGCAGTATTTT. The encoded protein is CASSLREGRTDTQYF.

As to this clonotype: The size of this beta chain means little, since it is a stray read in a library made for alpha chains. The J gene is TRBJ2-5, the V gene TRBV5-1; no clear D. The CDR3 is 14 amino acids. Germline loops: CDR1 SGHRS, CDR2 YFSETQ. V was shortened by 4 bases and J by 4 bases, with 14 bases between the two germline ends. The CDR3 sequence is CASSMNGEGETQYF. CDR3 DNA sequence: TGCGCCAGCAGCATGAATGGGGAAGGAGAGACCCAGTACTTC.

Relative to its sample, this clonotype is medium-sized (0.01 to 0.1%). Because this beta chain is a stray read in a library intended to capture alpha chains, its abundance should not be given much weight. This sequence joins TRBV7-9 and TRBJ1-1, with D possibly TRBD1 on 6 matching bases. Germline V CDR1 and CDR2: SEHNR, FQNEAQ (reference sequence). V was pared by 5 bases and J by 0 bases, with 13 bases between. There are 15 residues in the CDR3. The CDR3 region has the DNA TGTGCCAGCAGCCATGGACAGTTCATGAACACTGAAGCTTTCTTT. It encodes CASSHGQFMNTEAFF.

This clonotype was seen repeatedly, ten times or more. This beta chain is off target for a library built for alpha chains, so its abundance means little. J is TRBJ1-2 and V is TRBV12-3 or TRBV12-4, with D uncertain. The CDR3 runs to 15 residues. Trimming cost V 0 bases and J 4 bases, with 12 bases left between them. CDR3 protein: CASSLARPPFYGYTF. In DNA form, the CDR3 reads TGTGCCAGCAGTTTAGCCCGGCCGCCGTTCTATGGCTACACCTTC.

This clonotype has ten or more counts. Since it is a stray read in a library aimed at alpha chains, this beta chain has a size that is not meaningful. V gene TRBV7-2 combines with J gene TRBJ2-1; 13 bases are a match to TRBD2. The germline CDR1 and CDR2 sequences are SGHTA and FQGNSA. The junction had 5 bases not matched to a gene; V was cut back by 6 bases and J by 0 bases. The CDR3 has 17 residues. The CDR3 nucleotides are TGTGCCAGCAGTCGGGGACTAGCGGGAAGCTCCTACAATGAGCAGTTCTTC. Its protein is CASSRGLAGSSYNEQFF. Full variable domain (outside the CDR3, taken from reference TRBV7-2 and TRBJ2-1): GAGVSQSPSNKVTEKGKDVELRCDPISGHTALYWYRQSLGQGLEFLIYFQGNSAPDKSGLPSDRFSAERTGGSVSTLTIQRTQQEDSAVYLCASSRGLAGSSYNEQFFGPGTRLTVL.

This clonotype is judged medium-sized. This beta chain turned up in a library designed for alpha chains; as an off-target read, its abundance says little. Here the CDR3 reads CASSLGIEYSNQPQHF. CDR3 DNA sequence: TGTGCCAGCAGCTTAGGTATTGAGTATAGCAATCAGCCCCAGCATTTT. J is TRBJ1-5 and V is TRBV7-2; no reliable D call. From germline, CDR1 is SGHTA and CDR2 FQGNSA. There are 16 residues in the CDR3. V was cut by 1 base and J by 0 bases, with 10 bases left in between.

Comment on this clonotype: This beta chain appears as a stray read in a library generated for alpha chains; its size is not informative. The rearrangement links TRBV27 to TRBJ2-3; D is uncertain. The CDR3 consists of 16 residues. Germline V gene lookup returns CDR1 MNHEY and CDR2 SMNVEV (reference sequence). V lost 6 bases to trimming and J lost 0 bases, with 16 bases between them. CDR3 in DNA: TGTGCCAGCAGCCTAGGGCCGCCCTATAGCACAGATACGCAGTATTTT. It specifies CASSLGPPYSTDTQYF.

This clonotype was picked up many times. Because the library targeted alpha chains, this beta chain is an off-target read whose size means little. The V and J genes are TRBV5-1 and TRBJ2-3; TRBD1 is a possible D gene (5 bases). V dropped 0 bases and J dropped 0 bases, with 8 bases sitting between them. This CDR3 has 15 amino acids. In germline, CDR1 is SGHRS, CDR2 YFSETQ. DNA for the CDR3: TGCGCCAGCAGCTTGGGTCAGGGCAGCACAGATACGCAGTATTTT. It is translated as CASSLGQGSTDTQYF. Combining the CDR3 with reference TRBV5-1 and TRBJ2-3 gives the whole variable domain KAGVTQTPRYLIKTRGQQVTLSCSPISGHRSVSWYQQTPGQGLQFLFEYFSETQRNKGNFPGRFSGRQFSNSRSEMNVSTLELGDSALYLCASSLGQGSTDTQYFGPGTRLTVL.

This clonotype came up many times. This beta chain came through as a stray read in a library set up for alpha chains, and its size says little. The chain joins TRBV3-1 to TRBJ1-2; D is perhaps TRBD1 (5 bases). This CDR3 contains 13 residues. CDR1 and CDR2 (germline): LGHDT, YNNKEL (reference sequence). The V gene lost 4 bases and the J gene lost 4 bases, with 10 bases spanning the gap. CDR3 sequence (DNA): TGTGCCAGCAGCCTTAGGGACCGCTATGGCTACACCTTC. It yields the protein CASSLRDRYGYTF.

This clonotype was counted ten times or more. The library was designed around alpha chains, so this beta chain is a stray read whose abundance carries little weight. The V call is TRBV21-1, the J call TRBJ1-6. TRBV21-1 is recorded as a pseudogene. The length of the CDR3 is 12 residues. As DNA, the CDR3 is TGTGCCCCGCACCATTACAATTCACCCCTCCACTTT. It codes for CAPHHYNSPLHF.

This clonotype was seen repeatedly, ten times or more. This beta chain slipped into a library made for alpha chains as a stray read, so its size is not meaningful. The chain is built from TRBV20-1 and TRBJ2-3, with 7 bases identical to TRBD2. The CDR3 is 14 amino acids. Germline loops: CDR1 DFQATT, CDR2 SNEGSKA (reference sequence). Unmatched junction bases numbered 9, after V lost 4 bases and J lost 5 bases. Here the CDR3 reads CSAIRDVAGDTQYF. For the CDR3, the DNA is TGCAGTGCTATAAGGGACGTAGCGGGAGATACGCAGTATTTT.

This clonotype is deemed medium-sized. The library was designed around alpha chains, so this beta chain is a stray read whose abundance carries little weight. V is TRBV29-1 and J is TRBJ1-2; tentatively, D is TRBD1 (5 bases). CDR1 and CDR2 (germline): SQVTM, ANQGSEA. With 6 bases removed from V and 3 bases from J, the gap between germline ends came to 11 bases. The CDR3 covers 12 residues. CDR3 loop: CSVLTDYYGYTF. The CDR3 nucleotides read TGCAGCGTGCTGACAGACTACTATGGCTACACCTTC.

About this clonotype itself: This beta chain slipped into a library made for alpha chains as a stray read, so its size is not meaningful. V usage is TRBV20-1 and J usage is TRBJ2-1, with 9 bases matching TRBD2. Germline CDR1 DFQATT, CDR2 SNEGSKA (reference sequence). The V segment lost 0 bases and the J segment 4 bases; nucleotides outside the gene matches: 1. The CDR3 totals 14 residues. The CDR3 DNA reads TGCAGTGCTAGAGATCTAGCGGGGTACAATGAGCAGTTCTTC. Protein product: CSARDLAGYNEQFF.

Judged by abundance, this clonotype is medium-sized. A library prepared for alpha chains yielded this beta chain as an off-target read; its size is of little meaning. The J gene is TRBJ2-4, the V gene TRBV21-1; TRBD2, as called in the table, went unchecked against the DNA. TRBV21-1 counts as a pseudogene. The CDR3 length is 16 residues. CDR3 bases: TGTGCCAGCAGCAAAGCAAGGACTAACGCCAAAAACATTCAGTACTTC. Translation: CASSKARTNAKNIQYF.

This clonotype was found many times. This beta chain is off target for a library built for alpha chains, so its abundance means little. CDR3 amino acids: CASSPRTGFGELFF. CDR3 nucleotide sequence: TGTGCCAGCAGCCCTCGGACAGGGTTCGGGGAGCTGTTTTTT. V gene TRBV7-3 combines with J gene TRBJ2-2; TRBD1 matches 8 bases. This CDR3 has 14 amino acids. J was trimmed by 7 bases and V by 5 bases; bases with no gene match: 6. Germline CDR1 SGHTA, CDR2 FQGTGA.

This clonotype was found many times. An end of the junction differs from the germline gene, which may be a read error. This beta chain slipped into a library made for alpha chains as a stray read, so its size is not meaningful. J is TRBJ2-1 and V is TRBV7-7, with 13 bases matching TRBD2. This CDR3 has 15 amino acids. Germline V CDR1 and CDR2: SSHAT, FNYEAQ (reference sequence). The CDR3 DNA reads TGTGCTAGCAGCCCCGGACTAGCGGGAGAGAATGAGCAGTTCTTC. It yields the protein CASSPGLAGENEQFF.

This clonotype was found many times. This beta chain came through as a stray read in a library set up for alpha chains, and its size says little. The rearrangement uses TRBV20-1 and TRBJ2-1; 10 bases map to TRBD2. V shed 6 bases and J 5 bases; nucleotides not matched to a gene: 7. This CDR3 contains 14 residues. From germline, CDR1 is DFQATT and CDR2 SNEGSKA (reference sequence). In DNA form, the CDR3 reads TGCAGTGCGTCGATAGCGGGAGGAGACAATGAGCAGTTCTTC. It yields the protein CSASIAGGDNEQFF.

This clonotype has ten or more counts. For a library built for alpha chains, this beta chain is a stray read; little rests on its size. J is TRBJ1-1 and V is TRBV7-3; 7 bases fit TRBD1. CDR3 length: 13 amino acids. J gave up 1 base and V 11 bases, and 7 bases lay outside the gene matches. Looked up from germline, CDR1 is SGHTA and CDR2 is FQGTGA. The chain's CDR3 is CASSAGGNTEAFF. The CDR3 bases are TGTGCCTCATCCGCAGGGGGGAACACTGAAGCTTTCTTT.